Listed here are 32 T cell receptor beta chains from one sample, sequenced in a study of blood T cell repertoires in COVID-19. Sequencing was performed with immunoSEQ multiplex PCR; in TCRdb, only in-frame clones are kept and a portion is missing. The table records 200,000 to 250,000 clones, 80% to 90% of them present only once. Material: peripheral blood. The receptors stem from a woman between 45 and 60 years old with acute or convalescent COVID-19.

The rearrangement uses TRBV5-5 and TRBJ1-4; 8 bases line up with TRBD1. Germline V gives CDR1 SGHKS, CDR2 YYEKEE (reference sequence). V dropped 4 bases and J dropped 3; count of bases not matched to a gene: 8. CDR3 length equals 16 residues. DNA for the CDR3: TGTGCCAGCAGCGCTCAGGGGGCAGGGTCTAATGAAAAACTGTTTTTT. Residues: CASSAQGAGSNEKLFF. Based on the CDR3 plus reference TRBV5-5 and TRBJ1-4, the full variable domain is DAGVTQSPTHLIKTRGQQVTLRCSPISGHKSVSWYQQVLGQGPQFIFQYYEKEERGRGNFPDRFSARQFPNYSSELNVNALLLGDSALYLCASSAQGAGSNEKLFFGSGTQLSVL.

This clone was detected a few times. This chain joins TRBV4-3 and TRBJ1-4; D might be TRBD1 (6 bases). Trimming took off 1 base at V and 10 bases at J, with 13 bases between the two ends. This CDR3 contains 14 residues. In germline, CDR1 is LGHNA, CDR2 YSLEER. The CDR3 bases are TGCGCCAGCAGCCAAGGGACAGTTGGGGGAAAACTGTTTTTT. This translates into CASSQGTVGGKLFF.

V gene TRBV11-2 combines with J gene TRBJ1-2, with D possibly TRBD1 on 5 matching bases. This CDR3 contains 15 residues. Germline-derived CDR1 and CDR2 are SGHAT and FQNNGV. V was pared by 4 bases and J by 0 bases, with 12 bases between. CDR3 loop: CASSSTGLANYGYTF. DNA for the CDR3: TGTGCCAGCAGCTCAACAGGTTTAGCTAACTATGGCTACACCTTC.

The chain employs TRBV7-2 and TRBJ2-2, with 9 bases lining up with TRBD2. The V segment lost 4 bases and the J segment 0 bases; nucleotides outside the gene matches: 6. CDR1 SGHTA and CDR2 FQGNSA come from the germline V gene. The CDR3 is 17 residues long. The CDR3 spells CASSSSGAGTNTGELFF. DNA of the CDR3: TGTGCCAGCAGCTCTAGCGGGGCTGGGACGAACACCGGGGAGCTGTTTTTT.

The chain links TRBV6-5 to TRBJ2-7; 7 bases match TRBD1. The CDR3 is 14 amino acids. The germline CDR1 and CDR2 sequences are MNHEY and SVGAGI. V trimming: 5 bases; J trimming: 0 bases; junction bases outside the gene matches: 4. The CDR3 loop reads CASSRTGRSYEQYF. CDR3 bases: TGTGCCAGCAGTCGGACAGGACGCTCCTACGAGCAGTACTTC.

This chain links TRBV2 with TRBJ1-5; D unclear. The CDR3 consists of 13 residues. CDR1 and CDR2 (germline): SNHLY, FYNNEI. Between the trimmed V and J ends, which lost 6 bases and 6 bases, there was a span of 12 bases. CDR3 loop: CASRERLSQPQHF. For the CDR3, the DNA is TGTGCCAGCAGAGAAAGATTGAGTCAGCCCCAGCATTTT.

V is TRBV5-5 and J is TRBJ1-1; 8 bases match TRBD1. The CDR3 runs to 14 residues. V was pared by 5 bases and J by 4 bases, with 7 bases of the junction left unmatched. In germline, CDR1 is SGHKS, CDR2 YYEKEE (reference sequence). This chain's CDR3 is CASRQDRAVTEAFF. As DNA, the CDR3 is TGTGCCAGCAGACAGGACAGGGCGGTCACTGAAGCTTTCTTT.

The chain has TRBV7-2 and TRBJ1-3, with D hard to call. CDR1 and CDR2 (germline): SGHTA, FQGNSA. V was trimmed by 3 bases and J by 4 bases, leaving 4 bases between them. This CDR3 has 12 amino acids. Written as DNA, the CDR3 is TGTGCCAGCAGCTTCGGGGGAAACACCATATATTTT. It codes for CASSFGGNTIYF.

The genes are TRBV2 and TRBJ2-7; 7 bases align to TRBD2. The CDR3 covers 15 residues. V trimming: 2 bases; J trimming: 4 bases; junction bases outside the gene matches: 8. CDR1 is SNHLY and CDR2 is FYNNEI in the germline V gene. The CDR3 DNA follows: TGTGCCAGCAGTGAATTGCGGGGGAGCTTTTACGAGCAGTACTTC. Protein product: CASSELRGSFYEQYF.

This chain uses TRBV10-3 with TRBJ2-2; 8 bases are shared with TRBD1. J was trimmed by 1 base and V by 0 bases; bases with no gene match: 1. The CDR3 is made up of 16 amino acids. Germline CDR1 and CDR2: ENHRY and SYGVKD. The CDR3 DNA follows: TGTGCCATCAGTGAGTCAGGGACAGGGAACACCGGGGAGCTGTTTTTT. It is translated as CAISESGTGNTGELFF.

The V gene is TRBV6-4, the J gene TRBJ2-1; 7 positions agree with TRBD2. The germline CDR1 and CDR2 sequences are MRHNA and SNTAGT. J gave up 2 bases and V 3 bases, and 4 bases lay outside the gene matches. The CDR3 has 15 amino acids. The CDR3 sequence: CASSESSGAYNEQFF. The CDR3 region has the DNA TGTGCCAGCAGTGAGTCTAGCGGTGCCTACAATGAGCAGTTCTTC.

The CDR3: CASSRGGETGNTIYF. The CDR3 nucleotides are TGTGCCAGCAGCCGAGGGGGGGAAACTGGAAACACCATATATTTT. The rearrangement uses TRBV7-8 and TRBJ1-3, with D perhaps matching TRBD1 (6 bases). This CDR3 comprises 15 residues. Trimming cost V 5 bases and J 2 bases, with 13 bases left between them. Germline-derived CDR1 and CDR2 are SGHVS and FQNEAQ.

This clone was recorded once. V is TRBV6-5 and J is TRBJ2-1; D is possibly TRBD2 (7 bases). Germline V CDR1 and CDR2: MNHEY, SVGAGI. The CDR3 is 15 residues long. V was pared by 6 bases and J by 3 bases, with 15 bases between. Written as DNA, the CDR3 is TGTGCCAGCAGCCCCGGGGGGCAGGGCTACAATGAGCAGTTCTTC. This gives the protein CASSPGGQGYNEQFF.

A few counts support this clone. The chain links TRBV7-9 to TRBJ2-3; D perhaps matches TRBD2 (5 bases). This CDR3 is built from 15 residues. Trimming cost V 3 bases and J 2 bases, with 12 bases left between them. The germline V gene encodes CDR1 SEHNR and CDR2 FQNEAQ (reference sequence). The CDR3 sequence: CASSFPERYTDTQYF. Written as DNA, the CDR3 is TGTGCCAGCAGCTTCCCCGAGCGGTACACAGATACGCAGTATTTT.

This clone was detected only once. This sequence joins TRBV4-2 and TRBJ2-2; 8 bases are shared with TRBD2. The CDR3 covers 18 residues. Losses at the gene ends were 1 base for V and 5 bases for J; bases not matched to a gene: 12. The germline V gene encodes CDR1 LGHNA and CDR2 YNFKEQ. In DNA, the CDR3 is TGTGCCAGCAGCCAAGGGCGACCCGGGGGGGCCCGGACCGGGGAGCTGTTTTTT. Encoded protein: CASSQGRPGGARTGELFF.

The chain uses TRBV6-5 and TRBJ2-3; 7 nucleotides agree with TRBD2. The CDR3 is 15 residues long. The germline CDR1 and CDR2 sequences are MNHEY and SVGAGI. The V segment lost 7 bases and the J segment 1 base; nucleotides outside the gene matches: 8. The CDR3 protein is CASKPVGGGTDTQYF. Here the CDR3 DNA reads TGTGCCAGCAAGCCGGTGGGGGGGGGCACAGATACGCAGTATTTT.

The chain has TRBV6-5 and TRBJ1-2; 10 bases line up with TRBD1. After removal of 6 bases from V and 2 bases from J, the junction contained 6 bases not matched to a gene. The CDR3 consists of 15 residues. CDR1 is MNHEY, CDR2 SVGAGI, per germline. The CDR3 loop is CASSSGTGVNYGYTF. In DNA, the CDR3 is TGTGCCAGCAGCTCCGGGACAGGGGTCAACTATGGCTACACCTTC.

In its sample, this clone was seen a few times. V and J are TRBV5-5 and TRBJ1-2; D is undetermined. The ends were cut back, 3 bases at V and 6 bases at J, with 15 bases in the middle. The CDR3 is 14 residues long. In germline, CDR1 is SGHKS, CDR2 YYEKEE (reference sequence). The DNA for the CDR3 is TGTGCCAGCAGCTCCTCTCGCGGTAGCAATGGCTACACCTTC. It specifies CASSSSRGSNGYTF.

The J gene is TRBJ2-1, the V gene TRBV4-3, with TRBD2 matching over 11 bases. The CDR3 spans 16 residues. Trimming removed 0 bases from V and 10 bases from J; junction bases left unmatched: 8. Germline loops: CDR1 LGHNA, CDR2 YSLEER. The CDR3 DNA reads TGCGCCAGCAGCCAAGAGCTACTAGCGGGAGTGGGGGAGCAGTTCTTC. Its protein product is CASSQELLAGVGEQFF.

The chain is built from TRBV13 and TRBJ1-6; no definite D call. Germline lookup yields CDR1 PRHDT and CDR2 FYEKMQ (reference sequence). CDR3 length equals 14 residues. Trimming pared 5 bases from V and 5 bases from J, leaving 10 bases between. The CDR3 DNA follows: TGTGCCAGCAGCCAGCGGGATCATAATTCACCCCTCCACTTT. Residues: CASSQRDHNSPLHF.

The rearrangement joins TRBV6-5 to TRBJ1-4; TRBD1 agrees at 8 bases. The CDR3 length is 15 residues. Germline CDR1 is MNHEY and CDR2 is SVGAGI. J lost 4 bases, V lost 6 bases, and 7 bases had no gene match. The DNA for the CDR3 is TGTGCCAGCAGGGTAGGACAGGGTGTTAATGAAAAACTGTTTTTT. The encoded protein is CASRVGQGVNEKLFF.

The chain combines TRBV6-5 with TRBJ2-5, with TRBD1 identical over 10 bases. V was pared by 4 bases and J by 5 bases, with 7 bases of the junction left unmatched. CDR1 is MNHEY and CDR2 is SVGAGI in the germline V gene. The CDR3 runs to 15 residues. The CDR3 sequence: CASSSQDRGGETQYF. CDR3 coding DNA: TGTGCCAGCAGTTCCCAGGACAGGGGGGGGGAGACCCAGTACTTC.

This chain uses TRBV18 with TRBJ1-4; maybe TRBD1 (5 bases). The germline CDR1 and CDR2 sequences are KGHSH and LQKENI. The V gene lost 6 bases and the J gene lost 5 bases, with 10 bases spanning the gap. CDR3 size: 13 residues. CDR3 in DNA: TGTGCCAGCTCTCAAGGGGCCAATGAAAAACTGTTTTTT. Its translation: CASSQGANEKLFF. Full variable domain (remainder filled in from reference TRBV18 and TRBJ1-4): NAGVMQNPRHLVRRRGQEARLRCSPMKGHSHVYWYRQLPEEGLKFMVYLQKENIIDESGMPKERFSAEFPKEGPSILRIQQVVRGDSAAYFCASSQGANEKLFFGSGTQLSVL.

The chain has TRBV7-2 and TRBJ2-7; D gene unclear. CDR1 is SGHTA, CDR2 FQGNSA, per germline. V lost 3 bases to trimming and J lost 6 bases, with 6 bases between them. The CDR3 extends over 11 amino acids. The CDR3 sequence is CASSLYGEQYF. CDR3 nucleotides: TGTGCCAGCAGCTTGTACGGCGAGCAGTACTTC. The variable domain in full, completed from reference TRBV7-2 and TRBJ2-7, reads GAGVSQSPSNKVTEKGKDVELRCDPISGHTALYWYRQSLGQGLEFLIYFQGNSAPDKSGLPSDRFSAERTGGSVSTLTIQRTQQEDSAVYLCASSLYGEQYFGPGTRLTVT.

This clone came up a few times. This chain joins TRBV19 and TRBJ1-2; 7 positions agree with TRBD1. Germline V gene lookup returns CDR1 LNHDA and CDR2 SQIVND (reference sequence). The CDR3 contains 16 residues. The junction had 13 bases not matched to a gene; V was cut back by 7 bases and J by 2 bases. The DNA for the CDR3 is TGTGCCAGTACGGCCCTGGGTGGGACAGCGAACTATGGCTACACCTTC. Protein: CASTALGGTANYGYTF. The variable domain in full, completed from reference TRBV19 and TRBJ1-2, reads DGGITQSPKYLFRKEGQNVTLSCEQNLNHDAMYWYRQDPGQGLRLIYYSQIVNDFQKGDIAEGYSVSREKKESFPLTVTSAQKNPTAFYLCASTALGGTANYGYTFGSGTRLTVV.

This sequence joins TRBV10-3 and TRBJ1-1; no definite D call. Germline CDR1 ENHRY, CDR2 SYGVKD. CDR3 length: 13 residues. Trimming took 10 bases from V and 0 from J, leaving 12 bases between them. CDR3 region: CATAADMNTEAFF. The DNA for the CDR3 is TGTGCCACCGCCGCAGACATGAACACTGAAGCTTTCTTT.

The chain employs TRBV30 and TRBJ2-2; a possible D gene is TRBD2 (6 bases). This CDR3 spans 12 amino acids. V dropped 3 bases and J dropped 7 bases, with 9 bases sitting between them. Looked up from germline, CDR1 is GTSNPN and CDR2 is SVGIG (reference sequence). The CDR3 DNA reads TGTGCCTGGAGGGAGGGGCTCGGGGAGCTGTTTTTT. It encodes CAWREGLGELFF.

This clone was picked up a small number of times. The gene calls are TRBV10-3 and TRBJ2-3, with 10 bases identical to TRBD2. CDR1 is ENHRY, CDR2 SYGVKD, per germline. The CDR3 has 14 amino acids. V shed 10 bases and J 5 bases; nucleotides not matched to a gene: 9. CDR3 nucleotide sequence: TGTGCCACGTACCCTACTAGCGGGGAAGATACGCAGTATTTT. This encodes CATYPTSGEDTQYF.

The chain joins TRBV19 to TRBJ1-2, with 9 positions matching TRBD1. Unmatched junction bases numbered 9, after V lost 4 bases and J lost 6 bases. Germline CDR1 reads LNHDA; CDR2 reads SQIVND (reference sequence). The CDR3 consists of 15 residues. The CDR3: CASSKTRQGGHGYTF. The CDR3 nucleotides are TGTGCCAGTAGTAAAACCCGACAGGGGGGTCATGGCTACACCTTC.

The genes are TRBV19 and TRBJ2-3; 8 bases line up with TRBD2. Looked up from germline, CDR1 is LNHDA and CDR2 is SQIVND (reference sequence). V shed 1 base and J 5 bases; nucleotides not matched to a gene: 14. The CDR3 length is 18 residues. The CDR3 loop is CASSIGPRKRGRGDTQYF. The DNA for the CDR3 is TGTGCCAGTAGTATAGGCCCTAGAAAGCGGGGGAGGGGAGATACGCAGTATTTT.

This clone was seen only once. The gene calls are TRBV27 and TRBJ2-6; 10 bases are a match to TRBD1. The CDR3 runs to 17 residues. Germline values: CDR1 MNHEY, CDR2 SMNVEV (reference sequence). The junction had 7 bases not matched to a gene; V was cut back by 4 bases and J by 4 bases. As DNA, the CDR3 is TGTGCCAGCAGTTGGACAGGGGGAACGAGCGGGGCCAACGTCCTGACTTTC. As protein: CASSWTGGTSGANVLTF.

This rearrangement joins TRBV10-3 to TRBJ1-1, with D possibly being TRBD1 (6 bases). V lost 1 base to trimming and J lost 3 bases, with 15 bases between them. The germline V gene encodes CDR1 ENHRY and CDR2 SYGVKD. This CDR3 has 16 amino acids. This CDR3 is CAISEWGGGSDTEAFF. The CDR3 bases are TGTGCCATCAGTGAGTGGGGAGGGGGGTCCGACACTGAAGCTTTCTTT.